Each of the 26 T cell receptor beta chains below was sequenced from the same sample in a study of early T cells in non-severe SARS-CoV-2 infection. Each CDR3 protein is one row after TCRdb ran MiXCR on the 5' RACE reads. The sample has fewer than 55,000 distinct CDR3 sequences; 9% to 9.5% are singletons. Sample: whole blood. These receptors were collected from an adult who was a healthcare worker with PCR-confirmed SARS-CoV-2 infection or an uninfected control (not recorded which).

V is TRBV29-1 and J is TRBJ2-7; TRBD1 is a possible D gene (6 bases). The CDR3 sequence is 13 residues long. Germline V gives CDR1 SQVTM, CDR2 ANQGSEA. V was shortened by 3 bases and J by 4 bases, with 13 bases between the two germline ends. The CDR3 coding sequence is TGCAGCGTTGAGAAGAAAACAGGGTACGAGCAGTACTTC. This gives the protein CSVEKKTGYEQYF.

This clonotype was recorded at least ten times. The chain joins TRBV20-1 to TRBJ2-1; D is possibly TRBD1 (5 bases). Trimming left V 1 base short and J 7 bases short, with 14 bases between. The CDR3 extends over 14 amino acids. Germline CDR1 and CDR2: DFQATT and SNEGSKA (reference sequence). The CDR3: CSARVQAGNNEQFF. The CDR3 DNA sequence: TGCAGTGCTAGAGTACAAGCAGGGAATAATGAGCAGTTCTTC.

This clonotype was seen ten or more times. The V call is TRBV4-1, the J call TRBJ1-3; D not resolved. Trimming pared 4 bases from V and 4 bases from J, leaving 14 bases between. The CDR3 loop spans 15 amino acids. Germline loops: CDR1 MGHRA, CDR2 YSYEKL. In nucleotides, the CDR3 is TGCGCCAGCAGCCTAGAAATCGGTCACGGAAACACCATATATTTT. Its translation is CASSLEIGHGNTIYF.

This clonotype was detected many times. V is TRBV6-6 and J is TRBJ2-3; 7 positions match TRBD1. Germline lookup yields CDR1 MNHNY and CDR2 SVGAGI (reference sequence). The CDR3 has 17 amino acids. V shed 6 bases and J 0 bases; nucleotides not matched to a gene: 12. CDR3: CASSSGTASSSTDTQYF. The DNA for the CDR3 is TGTGCCAGCAGCTCCGGGACAGCCAGTTCTAGCACAGATACGCAGTATTTT.

This clonotype has a count of ten or more. V usage is TRBV29-1 and J usage is TRBJ2-1; D uncertain. The CDR3 totals 13 residues. The V gene lost 4 bases and the J gene lost 4 bases, with 11 bases spanning the gap. Germline CDR1 reads SQVTM; CDR2 reads ANQGSEA. The CDR3 nucleotides read TGCAGCGTTGCTGCGGCCAGATACAATGAGCAGTTCTTC. This codes for CSVAAARYNEQFF.

This clonotype came up a few times. This chain joins TRBV7-9 and TRBJ2-1; D is possibly TRBD1 (5 bases). Trimming took 8 bases from V and 7 from J, leaving 21 bases between them. There are 15 residues in the CDR3. The germline V gene encodes CDR1 SEHNR and CDR2 FQNEAQ (reference sequence). The CDR3 region has the DNA TGTGCCAGCTTCCTTGGGGCTTCGGGCCCAAATGAGCAGTTCTTC. Translating it yields CASFLGASGPNEQFF.

Many counts were recorded for this clonotype. The V call is TRBV27, the J call TRBJ1-6; possibly TRBD1 for D (6 bases). The germline CDR1 and CDR2 sequences are MNHEY and SMNVEV (reference sequence). V dropped 5 bases and J dropped 3 bases, with 14 bases sitting between them. The length of the CDR3 is 16 residues. CDR3 region: CASSPERQVYNSPLHF. The DNA of the CDR3 is TGTGCCAGCAGTCCCGAACGACAGGTCTATAATTCACCCCTCCACTTT.

This clonotype occurred a few times. This rearrangement joins TRBV10-3 to TRBJ2-2; D remains ambiguous. Trimming took off 4 bases at V and 1 base at J, with 10 bases between the two ends. The germline V gene encodes CDR1 ENHRY and CDR2 SYGVKD. This CDR3 contains 15 residues. For the CDR3, the DNA is TGTGCCATCAGTGTCCAGCACCAGAACACCGGGGAGCTGTTTTTT. Its translation: CAISVQHQNTGELFF.

The genes are TRBV7-9 and TRBJ2-1; 7 bases are a match to TRBD2. CDR3 size: 15 residues. Germline V gene sequence: CDR1 SEHNR, CDR2 FQNEAQ (reference sequence). V shed 0 bases and J 2 bases; nucleotides not matched to a gene: 1. CDR3 sequence reads: CASSLALAAYNEQFF. CDR3 sequence (DNA): TGTGCCAGCAGCTTAGCGCTAGCGGCCTACAATGAGCAGTTCTTC. The full variable domain, rest sourced from reference TRBV7-9 and TRBJ2-1, is DTGVSQNPRHKITKRGQNVTFRCDPISEHNRLYWYRQTLGQGPEFLTYFQNEAQLEKSRLLSDRFSAERPKGSFSTLEIQRTEQGDSAMYLCASSLALAAYNEQFFGPGTRLTVL.

Many counts were recorded for this clonotype. CDR3 residues: CASSPPGTGRSPLHF. The CDR3 DNA sequence: TGTGCCAGCAGCCCACCAGGGACAGGGCGGTCACCCCTCCACTTT. This chain joins TRBV11-2 and TRBJ1-6; TRBD1 agrees at 9 bases. CDR1 and CDR2 (germline): SGHAT, FQNNGV. The CDR3 is 15 amino acids. V trimming: 5 bases; J trimming: 10 bases; junction bases outside the gene matches: 9.

There are many counts of this clonotype. This sequence joins TRBV29-1 and TRBJ2-3; 9 nucleotides match TRBD1. J was trimmed by 5 bases and V by 7 bases; bases with no gene match: 7. CDR3 size: 13 residues. CDR1 and CDR2 (germline): SQVTM, ANQGSEA. CDR3 loop: CSAVTGGGDTQYF. The CDR3 coding sequence is TGCAGCGCCGTAACAGGGGGCGGAGATACGCAGTATTTT.

Only a few counts were recorded for this clonotype. The rearrangement uses TRBV29-1 and TRBJ1-1, with D perhaps TRBD1 (5 bases). Trimming left V 7 bases short and J 0 bases short, with 12 bases between. The CDR3 sequence is 13 residues long. Germline loops: CDR1 SQVTM, CDR2 ANQGSEA. CDR3 DNA sequence: TGCAGCGCTCGACAGCTTCTGAACACTGAAGCTTTCTTT. It yields the protein CSARQLLNTEAFF.

J is TRBJ1-2 and V is TRBV5-1, with TRBD1 identical over 8 bases. CDR1 SGHRS and CDR2 YFSETQ come from the germline V gene. This CDR3 has 12 residues. Trimming cost V 6 bases and J 8 bases; bases outside gene matches: 6. The CDR3, as DNA: TGCGCCAGCACAGGGGGCGCGGAAGGCTACACCTTC. Translated, it gives CASTGGAEGYTF. The full variable domain, in which reference TRBV5-1 and TRBJ1-2 provide the parts outside the CDR3, is KAGVTQTPRYLIKTRGQQVTLSCSPISGHRSVSWYQQTPGQGLQFLFEYFSETQRNKGNFPGRFSGRQFSNSRSEMNVSTLELGDSALYLCASTGGAEGYTFGSGTRLTVV.

Many counts were recorded for this clonotype. This chain uses TRBV10-1 with TRBJ1-1; TRBD1 matches 8 bases. V lost 0 bases to trimming and J lost 1 base; unmatched junction nucleotides: 1. This CDR3 has 15 amino acids. In germline, CDR1 is WNHNN, CDR2 SYGVQD (reference sequence). As DNA, the CDR3 is TGCGCCAGCAGTGAGTCGACAGGGGAGAACACTGAAGCTTTCTTT. Encoded protein: CASSESTGENTEAFF.

The table lists this clonotype with a few counts. The chain carries TRBV3-1 and TRBJ1-2; D remains unclear. The CDR3 is 12 residues long. The germline gives CDR1 LGHDT, CDR2 YNNKEL (reference sequence). Between the trimmed V and J ends, which lost 1 base and 0 bases, there was a span of 0 bases. CDR3 nucleotides: TGTGCCAGCAGCCAAGCTAACTATGGCTACACCTTC. This translates into CASSQANYGYTF.

V is TRBV29-1 and J is TRBJ1-1; 7 nucleotides align to TRBD1. Germline assignment: CDR1 SQVTM and CDR2 ANQGSEA. V lost 6 bases and J lost 5; bases outside the gene matches: 3. This CDR3 has 11 residues. The CDR3 DNA follows: TGCAGCGTCACAGGGGAAACTGAAGCTTTCTTT. Protein: CSVTGETEAFF.

This clonotype was counted many times. The chain recombines TRBV21-1 with TRBJ2-2; the table's D call of TRBD1 was not tested on the DNA. TRBV21-1 is given as a pseudogene. The CDR3 is 15 amino acids. The DNA for the CDR3 is TGTGCCGGACTGATAGCGAAAGGGGGCACCGGGGAGCTGTTTTTT. It translates to CAGLIAKGGTGELFF.

This clonotype was observed at least ten times. The chain couples TRBV20-1 to TRBJ2-1, with D possibly matching TRBD2 (6 bases). There are 14 residues in the CDR3. The V and J ends lost 4 bases and 3 bases respectively, with 13 bases between them. Germline loops: CDR1 DFQATT, CDR2 SNEGSKA (reference sequence). The CDR3 nucleotides read TGCAGTGCTATAGTACCGGGAGTCTACAATGAGCAGTTCTTC. Its protein product is CSAIVPGVYNEQFF.

The sample holds many counts of this clonotype. The chain employs TRBV11-3 and TRBJ2-2; tentatively, D is TRBD2 (6 bases). The germline gives CDR1 SGHNT, CDR2 YENEEA. The CDR3 is made up of 15 amino acids. V shed 5 bases and J shed 4 bases, with 14 bases lying between them. CDR3 DNA: TGTGCCAGCAGCCGCCCCGGGGGTCTCACCGGGGAGCTGTTTTTT. It is translated as CASSRPGGLTGELFF.

The chain combines TRBV5-1 with TRBJ2-3; 7 bases align to TRBD2. The CDR3 totals 17 residues. The V gene end was trimmed by 4 bases and the J gene end by 0 bases; junction bases not matched to a gene: 11. Germline loops: CDR1 SGHRS, CDR2 YFSETQ. The DNA for the CDR3 is TGCGCCAGCAGCCGAGGACTAGGCCATGCTAGCACAGATACGCAGTATTTT. This sequence encodes CASSRGLGHASTDTQYF.

V and J are TRBV11-3 and TRBJ2-3; 8 bases are a match to TRBD1. The CDR3 loop spans 16 amino acids. CDR1 SGHNT and CDR2 YENEEA come from the germline V gene. Trimming removed 4 bases from V and 4 bases from J; junction bases left unmatched: 10. CDR3 nucleotide sequence: TGTGCCAGCAGCTCCCGGACAGGGAGGTGGTCAGATACGCAGTATTTT. Its protein is CASSSRTGRWSDTQYF.

This clonotype was detected only a few times. The rearrangement uses TRBV9 and TRBJ2-3; 12 bases fit TRBD2. Per germline, CDR1 SGDLS and CDR2 YYNGEE. Germline trimming cut 6 bases from V and 0 bases from J; bases unmatched to any gene: 5. CDR3 length: 16 amino acids. The CDR3 is CASTPGLAGSTDTQYF. The CDR3 nucleotides read TGTGCCAGCACCCCCGGACTAGCGGGGAGCACAGATACGCAGTATTTT.

This clonotype was detected many times. This chain links TRBV29-1 with TRBJ2-5; D assignment may be TRBD1 or TRBD2 (5 bases each). V lost 7 bases, J lost 0 bases, and 15 bases lay in between. Germline V lookup: CDR1 SQVTM, CDR2 ANQGSEA. This CDR3 has 14 amino acids. CDR3 amino acids: CSARRWGYQETQYF. Written as DNA, the CDR3 is TGCAGCGCCAGGAGGTGGGGGTACCAAGAGACCCAGTACTTC. Full variable domain (remainder filled in from reference TRBV29-1 and TRBJ2-5): SAVISQKPSRDICQRGTSLTIQCQVDSQVTMMFWYRQQPGQSLTLIATANQGSEATYESGFVIDKFPISRPNLTFSTLTVSNMSPEDSSIYLCSARRWGYQETQYFGPGTRLLVL.

This clonotype has a count of ten or more. The rearrangement links TRBV5-6 to TRBJ1-2; weak D call: TRBD1 (6 bases). Trimming pared 0 bases from V and 6 bases from J, leaving 9 bases between. Germline V gene sequence: CDR1 SGHDT, CDR2 YYEEEE. CDR3 length: 13 amino acids. The CDR3 reads CASSLDRADGYTF. The CDR3 nucleotides read TGTGCCAGCAGCTTGGACAGGGCTGATGGCTACACCTTC.

This clonotype is medium-sized (0.01 to 0.1%) by share. J is TRBJ2-1 and V is TRBV10-3; 11 bases line up with TRBD2. The CDR3 runs to 14 residues. From germline, CDR1 is ENHRY and CDR2 SYGVKD. The trim removed 7 bases at V and 8 bases at J, leaving 7 bases unmatched. This CDR3 reads CAIMDTSGRDEQFF. The DNA of the CDR3 is TGTGCCATCATGGACACTAGCGGGAGAGATGAGCAGTTCTTC.

This sequence joins TRBV19 and TRBJ2-3; TRBD2 matches at 9 bases. The CDR3 runs to 15 residues. The germline gives CDR1 LNHDA, CDR2 SQIVND (reference sequence). The V and J ends lost 7 bases and 1 base, in that order; junction bases with no gene match: 6. The CDR3 bases are TGTGCCAGTACGCGGACTAGCGCCCGCACAGATACGCAGTATTTT. Translating gives CASTRTSARTDTQYF.